The clone carrying this T cell receptor (beta chain) was seen a handful of times. No antigen is known for it. Donors in the study were healthy people who gave bone marrow. The data were taken from a study of cytomegalovirus exposure and HLA in healthy donors. Background on the study: Inside one of the first data releases sat around 85 million unique TCRs taken from HLA-typed donors. Of all 400 or so donors who were genotyped, around 82% belonged to the Caucasian-associated ancestry cluster.

Study-wide points: About 87% or about 30% of the time was how often most TCR beta V segments were productive, according to an earlier analysis.

Germline V gene lookup returns CDR1 SGHNT and CDR2 YYREEE (reference sequence). The length of the CDR3 is 13 residues. The V gene end was trimmed by 0 bases and the J gene end by 9 bases; junction bases not matched to a gene: 4. The PCR was carried out with 60 Vbeta primers and 13 Jbeta primers. The data were produced by immunoSEQ multiplex PCR, yet TCRdb's version contains in-frame clones alone and is incomplete. Of about 120,000 clones in the sample, 15% to 20% are singletons; the top ten hold about 3.1%. The clonotype comes from a female donor in good health and CMV-seropositive. Sequenced material: PBMCs. This chain uses TRBV5-4 with TRBJ2-5; 8 bases fit TRBD1. CDR3: CASSLASGGAQYF. The CDR3 DNA is TGTGCCAGCAGCTTGGCGTCAGGGGGCGCCCAGTACTTC.